The clone carrying this T cell receptor (beta chain) was counted many times. As yet, its antigen is unknown. This record belongs to a study of Graves' ophthalmopathy and Graves' hyperthyroidism. Study summary: There was a collection of peripheral blood at initial diagnosis, before any treatment. Whole-study results and caveats: The model predicted ophthalmopathy progression with roughly 71% sensitivity and approximately 72% specificity. Blood repertoires reportedly contained most expanded thyroid clonotypes above 0.001 frequency.

RNA transcripts were the source from which TCR beta CDR3 regions were amplified. The workflow started with a first-round RT-PCR run with HTBI primers and then moved on to a second-round multiplex PCR. TCRdb ran MiXCR on the multiplex PCR reads and lists one entry per CDR3 protein. Of hundreds of thousands of distinct CDR3 sequences listed, roughly 21% are singletons. The sequenced sample consisted of peripheral blood. The TCR was taken from a woman aged 45 to 65 with Graves' ophthalmopathy.

The CDR3 sequence: CATSGHSRETQYF. In DNA form, the CDR3 reads TGTGCCACCTCGGGACACTCTAGGGAGACCCAGTACTTC. J is TRBJ2-5 and V is TRBV24-1, with D maybe TRBD1 (6 bases). CDR3 size: 13 residues. Germline V gene data show CDR1 as KGHDR and CDR2 as SFDVKD. Trimming cost V 9 bases and J 5 bases, with 15 bases left between them.